The present T cell receptor beta chain was sequenced within a study of post-analysis software for immune sequencing data. Across the whole study: In terms of disease course, relapsing-remitting, secondary progressive and progressive-relapsing multiple sclerosis were included.

Study-level results: Those with multiple sclerosis, the patient group, showed significantly lower normalized Chao1 diversity than controls. With F measure, samples from one preparation batch clustered together strongly.

As to this clonotype: No antigen is known for it. A junction end diverges from the germline sequence, so it may reflect a read error.

Unique-molecular-identifier-tagged TCR beta cDNA libraries were used. T cells numbering about 1 to 10 million gave rise to roughly 0.5 million cDNA molecules. TCRdb fed the PCR reads into MiXCR, producing one record per CDR3 protein. Of approximately 260,000 distinct CDR3 sequences listed, roughly a third are singletons. Sample: blood. The clonotype originates from a girl under 18 with multiple sclerosis.

The CDR3 bases are TGTGCCAGCAGTGACAGGCTTGGGACCAACGTCCTGACTTTC. Its protein product is CASSDRLGTNVLTF. The J gene is TRBJ2-6, the V gene TRBV27; D might be TRBD1 (6 bases). The CDR3 spans 14 residues. Germline V gives CDR1 MNHEY, CDR2 SMNVEV (reference sequence).